These 32 T cell receptor beta chains were sequenced from one sample in a study of cytomegalovirus exposure and HLA in healthy donors. Primers for the PCR totalled 60 Vbeta and 13 Jbeta. The data were produced by immunoSEQ multiplex PCR, yet TCRdb's version contains in-frame clones alone and is incomplete. The sample includes around 61,000 clones, roughly 90% seen only once; the top ten take more than 1.3%. Sequenced material: PBMCs. Receptors originate from a man in his thirties or forties in good health and CMV-seropositive.

The chain employs TRBV7-6 and TRBJ1-4; weak D call: TRBD1 (6 bases). In germline, CDR1 is SGHVS, CDR2 FNYEAQ. The CDR3 extends over 17 amino acids. V was clipped by 5 bases and J by 7 bases, with 23 bases between them. CDR3 in amino acids: CASSLGLTGHDGEKLFF. CDR3 in DNA: TGTGCCAGCAGCCTAGGACTAACAGGGCACGATGGTGAAAAACTGTTTTTT. The whole variable domain, remainder taken from reference TRBV7-6 and TRBJ1-4, is GAGVSQSPRYKVTKRGQDVALRCDPISGHVSLYWYRQALGQGPEFLTYFNYEAQQDKSGLPNDRFSAERPEGSISTLTIQRTEQRDSAMYRCASSLGLTGHDGEKLFFGSGTQLSVL.

The chain employs TRBV7-8 and TRBJ2-1; tentative D call: TRBD2 (5 bases). Germline CDR1 is SGHVS and CDR2 is FQNEAQ. Trimming pared 3 bases from V and 4 bases from J, leaving 13 bases between. The CDR3 consists of 15 residues. Here the CDR3 DNA reads TGTGCCAGCAGCTTGAGCTCCGGGATATACAATGAGCAGTTCTTC. Translation gives CASSLSSGIYNEQFF.

The rearrangement joins TRBV5-6 to TRBJ1-1, with D uncertain. Germline CDR1 and CDR2: SGHDT and YYEEEE. V shed 0 bases and J shed 5 bases, with 11 bases lying between them. This CDR3 comprises 14 residues. The CDR3 loop is CASSLALPGTEAFF. CDR3 sequence (DNA): TGTGCCAGCAGCTTGGCCCTTCCGGGGACTGAAGCTTTCTTT.

This chain's CDR3 is CASSQDRRGETQYF. The CDR3 coding sequence is TGTGCCAGCAGCCAAGATAGGAGGGGAGAGACCCAGTACTTC. The V gene is TRBV14, the J gene TRBJ2-5; a possible D gene is TRBD2 (6 bases). The CDR3 extends over 14 amino acids. Germline V lookup: CDR1 SGHDN, CDR2 FVKESK. Trimming shortened V by 0 bases and J by 4 bases, and 9 bases separated the two germline ends.

The DNA for the CDR3 is TGTGCCACCCGAGAAGATACGCAGTATTTT. The encoded protein is CATREDTQYF. This chain links TRBV6-1 with TRBJ2-3; no firm D call. Deletions cut 10 bases from V and 5 bases from J, with 7 bases between. The CDR3 is 10 residues long. CDR1 and CDR2 from the germline V gene are MNHNS and SASEGT.

The chain couples TRBV5-1 to TRBJ2-3; D not resolved. Germline CDR1 SGHRS, CDR2 YFSETQ. Trimming removed 0 bases from V and 0 bases from J, with 8 bases in between. This CDR3 is built from 15 residues. CDR3 region: CASSLAEISTDTQYF. DNA for the CDR3: TGCGCCAGCAGCTTGGCAGAAATAAGCACAGATACGCAGTATTTT.

The chain combines TRBV30 with TRBJ1-1; D remains ambiguous. Between the trimmed V and J ends, which lost 2 bases and 8 bases, there was a span of 6 bases. Germline V gives CDR1 GTSNPN, CDR2 SVGIG (reference sequence). The CDR3 extends over 10 amino acids. CDR3 DNA sequence: TGTGCCTGGAGTCGAGGGGAAGCTTTCTTT. It encodes CAWSRGEAFF.

The CDR3 reads CASSYGARSGNTIYF. The CDR3 DNA reads as TGTGCCAGCAGTTATGGGGCTAGGTCCGGAAACACCATATATTTT. This chain connects TRBV28 to TRBJ1-3, with a weak D call TRBD1 (5 bases). CDR1 and CDR2 from the germline V gene are MDHEN and SYDVKM. CDR3 length equals 15 residues. V lost 4 bases to trimming and J lost 4 bases, with 14 bases between them. Using reference TRBV28 and TRBJ1-3 for the parts outside the CDR3, the full variable domain is DVKVTQSSRYLVKRTGEKVFLECVQDMDHENMFWYRQDPGLGLRLIYFSYDVKMKEKGDIPEGYSVSREKKERFSLILESASTNQTSMYLCASSYGARSGNTIYFGEGSWLTVV.

This clone came up once. V usage is TRBV6-6 and J usage is TRBJ1-4; TRBD1 matches at 7 bases. This CDR3 has 13 amino acids. V lost 6 bases to trimming and J lost 7 bases; unmatched junction nucleotides: 5. Per the germline V gene, CDR1 is MNHNY and CDR2 is SVGAGI (reference sequence). The CDR3 DNA is TGTGCCAGCAGCGGACAGGTGGTTGAAAAACTGTTTTTT. Its protein is CASSGQVVEKLFF.

The J gene is TRBJ2-7, the V gene TRBV20-1, with D unresolved. Germline V gives CDR1 DFQATT, CDR2 SNEGSKA (reference sequence). This CDR3 is built from 10 residues. Trimming removed 3 bases from V and 3 bases from J, with 3 bases in between. The CDR3 loop reads CSASYYEQYF. The CDR3, as DNA: TGCAGTGCTAGTTACTACGAGCAGTACTTC.

The chain uses TRBV30 and TRBJ2-1, with D maybe TRBD2 (5 bases). CDR3 size: 13 residues. Germline lookup yields CDR1 GTSNPN and CDR2 SVGIG (reference sequence). V was clipped by 5 bases and J by 2 bases, with 10 bases between them. CDR3 in amino acids: CAWEGAAYNEQFF. For the CDR3, the DNA is TGTGCCTGGGAGGGAGCGGCCTACAATGAGCAGTTCTTC.

This clone has a single count. The chain couples TRBV6-6 to TRBJ2-7, with 10 bases matching TRBD2. CDR3 size: 13 residues. CDR1 is MNHNY and CDR2 is SVGAGI in the germline V gene (reference sequence). With 6 bases clipped from V and 5 bases from J, the junction kept 4 bases outside the gene matches. CDR3 sequence: CASRPGLANEQYF. The CDR3 nucleotides read TGTGCCAGCAGGCCGGGACTAGCGAACGAGCAGTACTTC.

Here the CDR3 reads CASSIAPMNTEAFF. CDR3 DNA sequence: TGTGCCAGTAGTATAGCACCTATGAACACTGAAGCTTTCTTT. The rearrangement uses TRBV19 and TRBJ1-1; D is unclear. This CDR3 contains 14 residues. From germline, CDR1 is LNHDA and CDR2 SQIVND (reference sequence). The ends were cut back, 1 base at V and 0 bases at J, with 6 bases in the middle.

The CDR3 is CASRAYRVVRVPNEKLFF. In nucleotides, the CDR3 is TGTGCCAGCAGGGCCTACAGGGTGGTACGAGTTCCTAATGAAAAACTGTTTTTT. V usage is TRBV27 and J usage is TRBJ1-4; D may be TRBD1 (6 bases). The germline V and J ends were trimmed by 6 bases and 3 bases, with 23 bases remaining between them. There are 18 residues in the CDR3. Germline lookup yields CDR1 MNHEY and CDR2 SMNVEV (reference sequence).

This sequence joins TRBV5-1 and TRBJ1-4, with no clear D. This CDR3 is built from 14 residues. Trimming left V 4 bases short and J 8 bases short, with 15 bases between. The germline V gene has CDR1 SGHRS and CDR2 YFSETQ. CDR3: CASSMAGPREKLFF. The CDR3 DNA is TGCGCCAGCAGCATGGCGGGTCCAAGGGAAAAACTGTTTTTT.

The chain has TRBV21-1 and TRBJ1-2. TRBV21-1 represents a pseudogene. The CDR3 loop spans 14 amino acids. The CDR3 bases are TGTGCCAGCGGAAATCAAGAGGGTGCCTATGGCTACACCTTC. As protein: CASGNQEGAYGYTF.

The chain employs TRBV30 and TRBJ2-1; a weak D match, TRBD2 (6 bases). This CDR3 contains 15 residues. In germline, CDR1 is GTSNPN, CDR2 SVGIG (reference sequence). Trimming shortened V by 4 bases and J by 0 bases, and 13 bases separated the two germline ends. The CDR3 DNA follows: TGTGCCTGGAACCGACTAGTTACCTCCTACAATGAGCAGTTCTTC. This encodes CAWNRLVTSYNEQFF.

The V call is TRBV18, the J call TRBJ1-3; 8 bases align to TRBD1. Germline V lookup: CDR1 KGHSH, CDR2 LQKENI. V lost 3 bases, J lost 4 bases, and 2 bases stayed unmatched. The CDR3 totals 14 residues. CDR3 nucleotides: TGTGCCAGCTCACCGACAGGGGTAGGAAACACCATATATTTT. Translation: CASSPTGVGNTIYF.

V and J are TRBV4-1 and TRBJ1-2; D gene unclear. Germline assignment: CDR1 MGHRA and CDR2 YSYEKL. Trimming took off 2 bases at V and 0 bases at J, with 7 bases between the two ends. This CDR3 contains 14 residues. The CDR3 region has the DNA TGCGCCAGCAGCCAATCAGGTTCTAACTATGGCTACACCTTC. The encoded protein is CASSQSGSNYGYTF.

The chain couples TRBV30 to TRBJ1-1; TRBD1 agrees at 9 bases. J gave up 3 bases and V 4 bases, and 6 bases lay outside the gene matches. The V gene's germline CDR1 is GTSNPN and CDR2 SVGIG (reference sequence). The CDR3 totals 14 residues. DNA for the CDR3: TGTGCCTGGACTCTCGACAGGGGGGACACTGAAGCTTTCTTT. Translation: CAWTLDRGDTEAFF.

This chain joins TRBV2 and TRBJ2-1; D is unresolved. Germline CDR1 reads SNHLY; CDR2 reads FYNNEI. Trimming pared 4 bases from V and 10 bases from J, leaving 11 bases between. This CDR3 region has 12 residues. CDR3 residues: CASSARQREQFF. The CDR3 coding sequence is TGTGCCAGCAGTGCCAGGCAAAGAGAGCAGTTCTTC. Complete variable domain (other parts from reference TRBV2 and TRBJ2-1): EPEVTQTPSHQVTQMGQEVILRCVPISNHLYFYWYRQILGQKVEFLVSFYNNEISEKSEIFDDQFSVERPDGSNFTLKIRSTKLEDSAMYFCASSARQREQFFGPGTRLTVL.

This sequence joins TRBV27 and TRBJ2-7; possible D gene TRBD1, 6 bases. The CDR3 length is 15 residues. Per the germline V gene, CDR1 is MNHEY and CDR2 is SMNVEV (reference sequence). The ends were cut back, 0 bases at V and 2 bases at J, with 11 bases in the middle. In DNA, the CDR3 is TGTGCCAGCAGTTTATCAACAGGGCCAACCTACGAGCAGTACTTC. This gives the protein CASSLSTGPTYEQYF.

The genes are TRBV7-9 and TRBJ2-1; the D gene could be TRBD1 or TRBD2 (5 bases each). This CDR3 has 12 amino acids. Trimming pared 5 bases from V and 7 bases from J, leaving 9 bases between. Per the germline V gene, CDR1 is SEHNR and CDR2 is FQNEAQ (reference sequence). This CDR3 is CASSLGENEQFF. The CDR3 coding sequence is TGTGCCAGCAGCCTAGGGGAGAATGAGCAGTTCTTC.

The rearrangement links TRBV5-4 to TRBJ2-7, with D tentatively TRBD1 (6 bases). The germline V gene encodes CDR1 SGHNT and CDR2 YYREEE (reference sequence). The CDR3 spans 17 residues. Trimming shortened V by 4 bases and J by 0 bases, and 20 bases separated the two germline ends. The CDR3 loop is CASSTDRPPLSSYEQYF. CDR3 DNA: TGTGCCAGCAGCACGGACAGACCACCTTTGAGCTCCTACGAGCAGTACTTC.

V gene TRBV18 combines with J gene TRBJ1-5; 9 nucleotides line up with TRBD1. V lost 3 bases and J lost 5; bases outside the gene matches: 17. Germline V CDR1 and CDR2: KGHSH, LQKENI. The CDR3 consists of 19 residues. CDR3 sequence: CASSPDSGTGLIGDQPQHF. As DNA, the CDR3 is TGTGCCAGCTCACCTGACTCCGGGACAGGGTTAATCGGGGATCAGCCCCAGCATTTT.

V is TRBV5-4 and J is TRBJ1-2, with a tentative D call TRBD1 (5 bases). V was cut by 8 bases and J by 6 bases, with 20 bases left in between. Germline V CDR1 and CDR2: SGHNT, YYREEE (reference sequence). The CDR3 consists of 14 residues. CDR3 sequence reads: CASRLGTGVDGYTF. The CDR3 bases are TGTGCCAGTCGTTTGGGAACAGGCGTAGATGGCTACACCTTC. Full variable domain (missing parts from reference TRBV5-4 and TRBJ1-2): ETGVTQSPTHLIKTRGQQVTLRCSSQSGHNTVSWYQQALGQGPQFIFQYYREEENGRGNFPPRFSGLQFPNYSSELNVNALELDDSALYLCASRLGTGVDGYTFGSGTRLTVV.

The chain uses TRBV7-8 and TRBJ2-1; 7 bases are a match to TRBD2. After removal of 4 bases from V and 3 bases from J, the junction contained 9 bases not matched to a gene. The CDR3 consists of 16 residues. From germline, CDR1 is SGHVS and CDR2 FQNEAQ. CDR3 DNA sequence: TGTGCCAGCAGCTCTTACGTGGGAGGGATCTACAATGAGCAGTTCTTC. It translates to CASSSYVGGIYNEQFF.

J is TRBJ2-7 and V is TRBV5-4; 9 nucleotides line up with TRBD1. The CDR3 totals 15 residues. Germline values: CDR1 SGHNT, CDR2 YYREEE (reference sequence). The J segment lost 1 base and the V segment lost 4 bases, leaving 6 bases of the junction unmatched. For the CDR3, the DNA is TGTGCCAGCAGCGGGGGGACAGGGAAATCCTACGAGCAGTACTTC. It codes for CASSGGTGKSYEQYF.

This sequence joins TRBV6-5 and TRBJ1-6; D not resolved. The germline CDR1 and CDR2 sequences are MNHEY and SVGAGI. The CDR3 is 12 amino acids. Trimming cost V 6 bases and J 9 bases, with 9 bases left between them. The CDR3 loop reads CASRDGGSPLHF. CDR3 bases: TGTGCCAGCAGGGATGGAGGTTCACCCCTCCACTTT.

This chain links TRBV5-1 with TRBJ2-1, with 10 bases matching TRBD2. Germline CDR1 SGHRS, CDR2 YFSETQ. V trimming: 4 bases; J trimming: 7 bases; junction bases outside the gene matches: 11. This CDR3 is 16 amino acids long. The CDR3 reads CASSGVLAGVENEQFF. CDR3 nucleotides: TGCGCCAGCAGCGGGGTGCTAGCGGGAGTGGAAAATGAGCAGTTCTTC. Full variable domain (missing parts from reference TRBV5-1 and TRBJ2-1): KAGVTQTPRYLIKTRGQQVTLSCSPISGHRSVSWYQQTPGQGLQFLFEYFSETQRNKGNFPGRFSGRQFSNSRSEMNVSTLELGDSALYLCASSGVLAGVENEQFFGPGTRLTVL.

This chain joins TRBV10-1 and TRBJ2-7, with 10 bases fitting TRBD2. Germline V gene sequence: CDR1 WNHNN, CDR2 SYGVQD (reference sequence). The CDR3 contains 16 residues. Trimming cost V 10 bases and J 3 bases; bases outside gene matches: 15. CDR3 in amino acids: CAILRLAGDTVYEQYF. In nucleotides, the CDR3 is TGCGCCATCCTAAGGCTAGCGGGAGACACCGTCTACGAGCAGTACTTC.

This clone was recorded once. The chain combines TRBV18 with TRBJ2-5, with TRBD1 matching 8 bases. CDR1 KGHSH and CDR2 LQKENI come from the germline V gene. This CDR3 has 14 residues. Trimming removed 4 bases from V and 5 bases from J; junction bases left unmatched: 6. CDR3 loop: CASSLLRQGETQYF. The CDR3 bases are TGTGCCAGCTCACTATTACGACAGGGGGAGACCCAGTACTTC.